The T cell receptor (beta chain) under discussion was sequenced for a study of cytomegalovirus exposure and HLA in healthy donors. Study-wide points: Across donors, most TCRs were seen rarely, yet some public ones were widespread. The classifier, whose performance was assessed in both the original and validation cohorts, reportedly diagnosed cytomegalovirus status with high specificity and sensitivity. The study labeled fewer than 200 TCR beta chains cytomegalovirus-associated. Among the CMV-associated chains, three were confirmed in vitro as specific for CMV antigens.

As regards this clone: The antigen is not known.

Some clones are missing from TCRdb's copy, which holds only in-frame ones; the method was immunoSEQ multiplex PCR. The table includes 280,000 or so clones, roughly 90% detected once. The V gene end was trimmed by 6 bases and the J gene end by 8 bases; junction bases not matched to a gene: 6. The CDR3 has 14 amino acids. Germline V gene lookup returns CDR1 MNHEY and CDR2 SVGAGI. The chain employs TRBV6-5 and TRBJ2-7; 14 positions agree with TRBD2. This TCR came from a woman younger than 35 in good health and CMV-seronegative. The specimen sequenced was PBMCs. CDR3 protein: CASRPGTSGSQQYF. CDR3 DNA: TGTGCCAGCAGGCCCGGGACTAGCGGGAGTCAGCAGTACTTC.